This TCR beta chain appears in the sequencing data of a study of T cells in Graves' hyperthyroidism and ophthalmopathy. Orbital computed tomography, thyroid ultrasound, serum thyroxine and TRAb, and clinical symptoms together informed the diagnoses. It was RNA transcripts that yielded the amplified TCR beta CDR3 regions. TCR CDR3 regions were first amplified by RT-PCR with HTBI primers. From the multiplex PCR reads, TCRdb called clonotypes with MiXCR, one entry per CDR3 protein. Among hundreds of thousands of distinct CDR3 sequences listed, approximately 15% were seen once. This clonotype was counted a few times. The CDR3 contains 13 residues. V was pared by 5 bases and J by 6 bases, with 13 bases between. Germline-derived CDR1 and CDR2 are SQVTM and ANQGSEA.

The sequencing sample was made of blood. This chain connects TRBV29-1 to TRBJ2-2; a possible D gene is TRBD1 (5 bases). This TCR was sampled from a woman aged 30 to 39 with Graves' hyperthyroidism that later progressed to Graves' ophthalmopathy. The CDR3 DNA is TGCAGCGTTCAAGGGGAAGGTGCCGGGGAGCTGTTTTTT. This gives the protein CSVQGEGAGELFF.